Sequencing of this T cell receptor (beta chain) was carried out in a study of cytotoxic CD8 clonotypes in ibrutinib-treated CLL. Sequencing used immunoSEQ multiplex PCR; TCRdb keeps in-frame clones, though not all of them. This table holds 150,000 to 250,000 clones, about 72% found once. Germline lookup yields CDR1 GTSNPN and CDR2 SVGIG (reference sequence). The V end was cut by 2 bases, the J end by 0 bases, with 8 bases between. The CDR3 is 15 amino acids. This TCR derives from a human donor with chronic lymphocytic leukemia. The rearrangement joins TRBV30 to TRBJ2-6; unclear D gene. Material: PBMCs, obtained after 24 months of ibrutinib treatment. The CDR3: CAWSSWGSGANVLTF. The CDR3 nucleotides read TGTGCCTGGAGTAGTTGGGGCTCTGGGGCCAACGTCCTGACTTTC.